This T cell receptor (beta chain) was obtained from a study of cytomegalovirus exposure and HLA in healthy donors. The CDR3 runs 16 residues. V shed 2 bases and J 5 bases; nucleotides not matched to a gene: 10. The germline gives CDR1 SGDLS, CDR2 YYNGEE. Both 60 Vbeta primers and 13 Jbeta primers went into the PCR. The method was immunoSEQ multiplex PCR; TCRdb's version includes in-frame clones alone and lacks a portion of them. Counted here are 150,000 to 200,000 clones, about 70% occurring once; the ten biggest clones make up 3.1%. Material for sequencing was PBMCs. The receptor was derived from a male donor in good health and CMV-seronegative. The V and J genes are TRBV9 and TRBJ1-2, with 9 bases lining up with TRBD1. This CDR3 reads CASSVTGGASGYGYTF. CDR3 nucleotides: TGTGCCAGCAGCGTGACAGGGGGGGCCAGTGGATATGGCTACACCTTC. Supplemented by reference TRBV9 and TRBJ1-2, the full variable domain reads DSGVTQTPKHLITATGQRVTLRCSPRSGDLSVYWYQQSLDQGLQFLIQYYNGEERAKGNILERFSAQQFPDLHSELNLSSLELGDSALYFCASSVTGGASGYGYTFGSGTRLTVV.